Each of the 7 T cell receptor beta chains below was sequenced from the same sample in a study of cytomegalovirus exposure and HLA in healthy donors. This PCR relied on a set of 60 Vbeta primers and 13 Jbeta primers. Profiled with immunoSEQ multiplex PCR; TCRdb holds only in-frame clones, not every one. The sample yields fewer than 250,000 clones, over 75% seen once. The sample taken for sequencing was PBMCs. Receptors were obtained from a male donor in good health and CMV-seronegative.

This chain joins TRBV28 and TRBJ2-7; D is perhaps TRBD1 (5 bases). Germline values: CDR1 MDHEN, CDR2 SYDVKM. The CDR3 contains 13 residues. Between the trimmed V and J ends, which lost 7 bases and 3 bases, there was a span of 13 bases. In DNA form, the CDR3 reads TGTGCCAGCACCCCCAGGACATTCTACGAGCAGTACTTC. The encoded protein is CASTPRTFYEQYF.

This clone turned up a few times. This sequence joins TRBV6-1 and TRBJ1-6, with TRBD1 matching over 9 bases. The CDR3 length is 16 residues. CDR1 is MNHNS, CDR2 SASEGT, per germline. V lost 2 bases, J lost 9 bases, and 8 bases stayed unmatched. The CDR3 sequence: CASSEPGTGRSSPLHF. CDR3 DNA sequence: TGTGCCAGCAGTGAACCTGGGACAGGGAGGAGTTCACCCCTCCACTTT.

The V and J genes are TRBV5-1 and TRBJ1-2; 7 bases map to TRBD1. Unmatched junction bases numbered 2, after V lost 2 bases and J lost 7 bases. The CDR3 consists of 12 residues. Germline CDR1 SGHRS, CDR2 YFSETQ. The CDR3 nucleotides are TGCGCCAGCAGCTTACAGGGGTCTGGCTACACCTTC. This translates into CASSLQGSGYTF.

This rearrangement joins TRBV10-3 to TRBJ1-2; D is unclear. CDR1 and CDR2 from the germline V gene are ENHRY and SYGVKD. Trimming took off 5 bases at V and 4 bases at J, with 14 bases between the two ends. The CDR3 has 14 amino acids. In DNA form, the CDR3 reads TGTGCCATCAGTTCCTTAGACGGGATCTATGGCTACACCTTC. This translates into CAISSLDGIYGYTF.

The rearrangement links TRBV7-9 to TRBJ2-7; possible D gene TRBD1, 6 bases. Germline loops: CDR1 SEHNR, CDR2 FQNEAQ (reference sequence). V was trimmed by 5 bases and J by 0 bases, leaving 17 bases between them. The CDR3 covers 16 residues. CDR3 sequence (DNA): TGTGCCAGCAGCCAAGAAGTCCAGGGGTTCTCCTACGAGCAGTACTTC. Residues: CASSQEVQGFSYEQYF.

The rearrangement joins TRBV9 to TRBJ2-2; D unclear. Trimming removed 5 bases at V and 2 bases at J, with 13 bases between. This CDR3 region has 15 residues. The germline CDR1 and CDR2 sequences are SGDLS and YYNGEE. This CDR3 reads CASSPRRENTGELFF. In DNA form, the CDR3 reads TGTGCCAGCAGTCCCCGAAGAGAAAACACCGGGGAGCTGTTTTTT.

This sequence joins TRBV9 and TRBJ1-1, with 7 bases matching TRBD1. Germline V CDR1 and CDR2: SGDLS, YYNGEE. The CDR3 extends over 15 amino acids. The ends lost 4 bases at V and 5 bases at J; junction bases unmatched: 11. The CDR3 loop reads CASSQLSTGRTEAFF. CDR3 nucleotides: TGTGCCAGCAGCCAACTTTCGACAGGGCGGACTGAAGCTTTCTTT. Full variable domain (remainder filled in from reference TRBV9 and TRBJ1-1): DSGVTQTPKHLITATGQRVTLRCSPRSGDLSVYWYQQSLDQGLQFLIQYYNGEERAKGNILERFSAQQFPDLHSELNLSSLELGDSALYFCASSQLSTGRTEAFFGQGTRLTVV.